The sequence of this T cell receptor (beta chain) was determined in a study of T cells after yellow fever vaccination. Regarding the study as a whole: Clones from primary vaccination mostly reappeared after the booster (about 97% CD4, just over 85% CD8).

A few counts support this clonotype. Its cognate antigen is unknown. Germline loops: CDR1 SSHAT, CDR2 FNYEAQ (reference sequence). Trimming took off 5 bases at V and 3 bases at J, with 13 bases between the two ends. The CDR3 length is 14 residues. UMIs and a universal primer site were added when TCR cDNA was made by 5'RACE template switching. In TCRdb, the 5' RACE reads were re-called with MiXCR into one record per CDR3 protein. The table has approximately 330,000 distinct CDR3 sequences, around 12% seen once. This sample comprised CD4+ T cells sorted from PBMCs, obtained 15 days after the yellow fever booster vaccination. This chain links TRBV7-7 with TRBJ2-5; either TRBD1 or TRBD2 may fit D (5 bases each). This receptor was identified in a man aged 18 to 30 who received the YFV17D yellow fever vaccine. This CDR3 reads CASSGPGTKETQYF. CDR3 nucleotide sequence: TGTGCCAGCAGCGGACCCGGGACCAAAGAGACCCAGTACTTC.